The clone carrying this T cell receptor beta chain was seen more than once but under ten times. Its antigen is as yet unknown. This CDR3 comprises 14 residues. J gave up 2 bases and V 6 bases, and 7 bases lay outside the gene matches. Germline values: CDR1 SQVTM, CDR2 ANQGSEA. Unique molecular identifiers featured in how the TCRbeta library was prepared. MiXCR was run by TCRdb on the PCR reads, yielding one entry per CDR3 protein. The sample lists 200,000 to 300,000 distinct CDR3 sequences; about 25% were seen once. This record comes from a study of T-cell reconstitution after alpha-beta-depleted transplantation in children. Study results and caveats: Expanded graft clones numbering several hundred reportedly gave rise to alpha-beta T cells about two months after transplant.

The receptor's source is a girl aged 2 to 10 with Fanconi anemia, due to receive a stem cell transplant. This chain joins TRBV29-1 and TRBJ2-5, with 9 bases identical to TRBD1. The specimen comprised PBMCs, sampled before TCRalphabeta/CD19-depleted stem cell transplant. In nucleotides, the CDR3 is TGCAGCGTCTGCGGGACAGGGATTCAAGAGACCCAGTACTTC. It codes for CSVCGTGIQETQYF.